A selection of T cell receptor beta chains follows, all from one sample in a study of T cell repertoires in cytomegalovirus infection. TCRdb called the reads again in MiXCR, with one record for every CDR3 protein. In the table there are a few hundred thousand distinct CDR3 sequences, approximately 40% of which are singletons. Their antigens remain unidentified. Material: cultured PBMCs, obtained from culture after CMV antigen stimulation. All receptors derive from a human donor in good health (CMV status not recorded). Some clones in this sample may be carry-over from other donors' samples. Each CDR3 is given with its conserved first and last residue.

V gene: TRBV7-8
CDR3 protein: CAVDRASSYEQYF

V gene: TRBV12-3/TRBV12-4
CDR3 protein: CASSPLDWDTQYF

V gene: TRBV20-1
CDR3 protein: CSAVGTSGTGGTQYF

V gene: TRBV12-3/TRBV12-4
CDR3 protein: CASTVLEGAGQPQHF

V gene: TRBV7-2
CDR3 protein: CASSLEAVYEQYF

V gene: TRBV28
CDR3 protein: CASISSGLNTEAFF

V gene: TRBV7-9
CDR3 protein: CASSRPGVAEQYF

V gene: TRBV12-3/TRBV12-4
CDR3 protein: CASSFGRSPGNTIYF

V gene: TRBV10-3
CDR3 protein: CAIRADTQETQYF

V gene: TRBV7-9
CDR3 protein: CASSLVQSYNEQFF

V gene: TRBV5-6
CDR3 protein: CASSFSPGLLTDTQYF

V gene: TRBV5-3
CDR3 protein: CASSHPASGRVGNEQFF

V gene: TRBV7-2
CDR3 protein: CASSLTPFTNEKLFF

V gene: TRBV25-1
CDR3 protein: CASSGFGTSGERASTDTQYF

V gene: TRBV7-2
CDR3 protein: CASSLARVEVEKLFF

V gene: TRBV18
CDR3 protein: CASSPPMVPSTSGFSYNEQFF

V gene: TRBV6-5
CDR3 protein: CASSYSPTGDGQPQHF

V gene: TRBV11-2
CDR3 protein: CASSLELAGGLNEQFF

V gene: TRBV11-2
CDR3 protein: CASSLFRDLAGGYFEQFF

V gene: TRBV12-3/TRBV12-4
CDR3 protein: CASSFHTSASVEQYF

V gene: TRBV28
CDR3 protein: CASSLGTGVGNEKLFF

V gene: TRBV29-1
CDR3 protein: CSGLSSYEQYF

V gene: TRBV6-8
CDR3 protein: CASQTNIGRGFEQYF

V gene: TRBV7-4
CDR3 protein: CASSDGTLSPLGTDTQYF

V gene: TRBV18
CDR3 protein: CASSPGRRYPNTEAFF

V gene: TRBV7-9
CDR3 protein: CASSPAGSYEQYF

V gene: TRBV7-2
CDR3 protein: CASSLFEGMYQETQYF

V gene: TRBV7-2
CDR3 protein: CASSLSWAMNTEAFF

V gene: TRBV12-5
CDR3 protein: CASGGGHSGNTIYF

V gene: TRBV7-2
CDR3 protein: CASSYLGTAAYEQYF

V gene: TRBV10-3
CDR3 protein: CAISAPEEFYEQYF

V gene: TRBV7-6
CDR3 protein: CASSPRTSGGRWNEQFF

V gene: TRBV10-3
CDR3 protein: CAISESTGEETQYF

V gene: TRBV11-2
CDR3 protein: CASSPDRGLWGTDTQYF

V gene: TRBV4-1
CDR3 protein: CASSPGDSVWYF